This T cell receptor (beta chain) derives from a study of T cells in Graves' hyperthyroidism and ophthalmopathy. The CDR3 is 12 residues long. From germline, CDR1 is DFQATT and CDR2 SNEGSKA (reference sequence). V was shortened by 3 bases and J by 6 bases, with 8 bases between the two germline ends. This clonotype has a handful of counts. Its specificity is not known. Study-wide points: Classification by a 13 V-J model distinguished ophthalmopathy from stable hyperthyroidism.

RNA transcripts were the template for amplifying TCR beta CDR3 regions. HTBI primers were used for first-round RT-PCR of the TCR CDR3. One entry per CDR3 protein, called by TCRdb with MiXCR from the multiplex PCR reads. The data contain around 500,000 distinct CDR3 sequences, around an eighth of them singletons. The receptor comes from a woman aged 18-35 years with Graves' hyperthyroidism. Sequenced material: blood. V and J are TRBV20-1 and TRBJ2-2; D is perhaps TRBD2 (6 bases). This chain's CDR3 is CSASGGPGELFF. CDR3 coding DNA: TGCAGTGCTAGCGGGGGTCCCGGGGAGCTGTTTTTT.